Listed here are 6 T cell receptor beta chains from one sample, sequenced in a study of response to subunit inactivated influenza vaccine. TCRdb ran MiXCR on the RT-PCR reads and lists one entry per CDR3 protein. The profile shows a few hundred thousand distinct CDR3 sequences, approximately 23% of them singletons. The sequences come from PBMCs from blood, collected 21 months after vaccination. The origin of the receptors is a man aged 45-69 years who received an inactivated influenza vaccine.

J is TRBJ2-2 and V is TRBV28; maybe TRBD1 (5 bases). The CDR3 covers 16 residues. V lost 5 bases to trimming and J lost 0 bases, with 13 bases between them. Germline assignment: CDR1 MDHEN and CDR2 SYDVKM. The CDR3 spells CASSPRGAPNTGELFF. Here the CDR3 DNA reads TGTGCCAGCAGTCCCCGTGGGGCCCCGAACACCGGGGAGCTGTTTTTT. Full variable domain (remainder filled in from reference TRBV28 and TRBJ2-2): DVKVTQSSRYLVKRTGEKVFLECVQDMDHENMFWYRQDPGLGLRLIYFSYDVKMKEKGDIPEGYSVSREKKERFSLILESASTNQTSMYLCASSPRGAPNTGELFFGEGSRLTVL.

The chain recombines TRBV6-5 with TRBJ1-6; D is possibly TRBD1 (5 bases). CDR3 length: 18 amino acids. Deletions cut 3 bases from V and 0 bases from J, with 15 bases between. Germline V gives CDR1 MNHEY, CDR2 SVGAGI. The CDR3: CASSYVRGRGSYNSPLHF. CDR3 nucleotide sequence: TGTGCCAGCAGTTATGTTAGGGGTAGAGGCTCCTATAATTCACCCCTCCACTTT.

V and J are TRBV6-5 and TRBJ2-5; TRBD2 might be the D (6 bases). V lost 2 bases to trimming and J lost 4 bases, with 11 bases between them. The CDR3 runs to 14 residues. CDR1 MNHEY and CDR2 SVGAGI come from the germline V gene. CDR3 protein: CASSYGGDRETQYF. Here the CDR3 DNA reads TGTGCCAGCAGTTACGGAGGGGACCGAGAGACCCAGTACTTC.

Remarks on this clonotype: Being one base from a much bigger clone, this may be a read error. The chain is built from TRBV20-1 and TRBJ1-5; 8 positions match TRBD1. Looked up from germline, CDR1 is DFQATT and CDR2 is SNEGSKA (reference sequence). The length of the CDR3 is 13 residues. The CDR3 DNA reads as TGCAGTGCTGACGGACAGGGCGATCAGGCCCAGCATTTT. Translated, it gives CSADGQGDQAQHF.

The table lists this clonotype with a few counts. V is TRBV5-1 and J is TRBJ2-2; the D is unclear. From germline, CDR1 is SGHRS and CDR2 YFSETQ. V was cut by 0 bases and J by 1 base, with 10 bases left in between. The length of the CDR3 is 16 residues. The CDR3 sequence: CASSLVGSLNTGELFF. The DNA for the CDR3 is TGCGCCAGCAGCTTGGTCGGCAGCCTGAACACCGGGGAGCTGTTTTTT.

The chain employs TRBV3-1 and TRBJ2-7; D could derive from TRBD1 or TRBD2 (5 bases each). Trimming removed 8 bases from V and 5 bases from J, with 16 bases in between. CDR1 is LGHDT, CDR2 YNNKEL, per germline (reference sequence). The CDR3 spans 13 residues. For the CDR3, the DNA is TGTGCCAGCGAACGGGCAGGGAGAGACGAGCAGTACTTC. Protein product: CASERAGRDEQYF.